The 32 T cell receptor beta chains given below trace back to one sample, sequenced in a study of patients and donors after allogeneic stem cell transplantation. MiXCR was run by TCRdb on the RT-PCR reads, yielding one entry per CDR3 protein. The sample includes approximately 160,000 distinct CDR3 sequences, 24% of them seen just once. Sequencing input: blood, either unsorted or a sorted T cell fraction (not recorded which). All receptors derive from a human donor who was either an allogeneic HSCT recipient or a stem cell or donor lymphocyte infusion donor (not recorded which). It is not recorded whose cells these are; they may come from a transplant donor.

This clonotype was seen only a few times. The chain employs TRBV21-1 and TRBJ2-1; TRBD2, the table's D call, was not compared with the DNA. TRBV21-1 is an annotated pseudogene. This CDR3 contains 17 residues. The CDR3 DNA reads TGTGCCAGCAGCAAAGACGTAGGCTGCGGGAGGGACAATGAGCAGTTCTTC. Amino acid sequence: CASSKDVGCGRDNEQFF.

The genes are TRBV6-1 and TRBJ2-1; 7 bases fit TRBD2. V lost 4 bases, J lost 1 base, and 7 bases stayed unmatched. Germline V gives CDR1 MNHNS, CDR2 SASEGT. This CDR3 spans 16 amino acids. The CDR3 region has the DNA TGTGCCAGCAGTGTAAAACCGGGGGGTTCCTACAATGAGCAGTTCTTC. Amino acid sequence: CASSVKPGGSYNEQFF.

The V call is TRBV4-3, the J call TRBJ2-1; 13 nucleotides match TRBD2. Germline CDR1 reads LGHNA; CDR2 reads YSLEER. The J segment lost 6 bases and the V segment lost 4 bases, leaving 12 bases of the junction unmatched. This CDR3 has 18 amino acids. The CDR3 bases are TGCGCCAGCAGCCGGGGACTAGCGGGAACCCACAGGTTCAATGAGCAGTTCTTC. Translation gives CASSRGLAGTHRFNEQFF.

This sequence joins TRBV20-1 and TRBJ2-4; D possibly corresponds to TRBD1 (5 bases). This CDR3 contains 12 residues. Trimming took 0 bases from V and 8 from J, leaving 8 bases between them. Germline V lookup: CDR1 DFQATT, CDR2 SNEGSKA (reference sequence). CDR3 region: CSARDRADIQYF. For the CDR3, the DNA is TGCAGTGCTAGAGACAGGGCGGACATTCAGTACTTC.

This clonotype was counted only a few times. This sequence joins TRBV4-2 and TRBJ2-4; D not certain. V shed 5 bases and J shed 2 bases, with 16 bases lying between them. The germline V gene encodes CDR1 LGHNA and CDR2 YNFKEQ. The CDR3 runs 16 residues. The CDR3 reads CASSTNWAGSKNIQYF. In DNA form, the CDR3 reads TGTGCCAGCAGCACGAATTGGGCCGGGTCCAAAAACATTCAGTACTTC.

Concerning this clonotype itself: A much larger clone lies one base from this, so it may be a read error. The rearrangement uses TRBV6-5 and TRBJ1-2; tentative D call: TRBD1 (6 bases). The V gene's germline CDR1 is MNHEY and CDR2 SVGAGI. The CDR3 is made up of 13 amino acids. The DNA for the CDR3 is TGTGCCAGCAGGTACAGGGTCAGCTATGCCTACACCTTC. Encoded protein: CASRYRVSYAYTF.

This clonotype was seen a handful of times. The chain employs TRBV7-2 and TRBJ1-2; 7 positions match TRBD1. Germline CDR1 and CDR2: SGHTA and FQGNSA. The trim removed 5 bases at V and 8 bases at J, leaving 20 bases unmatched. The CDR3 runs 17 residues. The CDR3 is CASSPSPGRDRTGGYTF. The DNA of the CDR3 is TGTGCCAGCAGCCCTTCCCCCGGGCGGGACAGAACGGGGGGCTACACCTTC.

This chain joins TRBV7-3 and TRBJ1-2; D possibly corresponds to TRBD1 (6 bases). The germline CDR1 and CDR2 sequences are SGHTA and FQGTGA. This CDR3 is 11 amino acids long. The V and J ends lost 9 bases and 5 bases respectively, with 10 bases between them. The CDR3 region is CASRGEYGYTF. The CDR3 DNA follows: TGTGCCAGTAGGGGGGAGTATGGCTACACCTTC.

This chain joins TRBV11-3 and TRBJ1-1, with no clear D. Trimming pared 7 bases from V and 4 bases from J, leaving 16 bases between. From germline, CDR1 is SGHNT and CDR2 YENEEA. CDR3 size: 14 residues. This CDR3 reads CASTPGVSGTEAFF. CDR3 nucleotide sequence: TGTGCCAGCACCCCAGGAGTCAGTGGCACTGAAGCTTTCTTT.

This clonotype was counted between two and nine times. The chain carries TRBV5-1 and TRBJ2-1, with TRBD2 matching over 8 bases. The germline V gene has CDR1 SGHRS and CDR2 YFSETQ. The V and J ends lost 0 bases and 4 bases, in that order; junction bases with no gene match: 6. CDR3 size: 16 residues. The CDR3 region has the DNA TGCGCCAGCAGCTTGGTCTCGGGGGGGCCATACAATGAGCAGTTCTTC. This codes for CASSLVSGGPYNEQFF.

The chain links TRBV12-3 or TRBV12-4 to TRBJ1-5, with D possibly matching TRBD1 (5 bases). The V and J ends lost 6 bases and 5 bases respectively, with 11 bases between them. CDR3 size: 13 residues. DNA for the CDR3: TGTGCCAGCAGCCAAGACAGTTATCAGCCCCAGCATTTT. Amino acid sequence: CASSQDSYQPQHF.

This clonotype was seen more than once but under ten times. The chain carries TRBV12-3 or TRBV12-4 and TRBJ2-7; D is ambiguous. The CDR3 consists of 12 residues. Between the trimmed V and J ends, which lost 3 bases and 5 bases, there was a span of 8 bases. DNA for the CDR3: TGTGCCAGCAGTTTCTGGGTCCACGAGCAGTACTTC. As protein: CASSFWVHEQYF.

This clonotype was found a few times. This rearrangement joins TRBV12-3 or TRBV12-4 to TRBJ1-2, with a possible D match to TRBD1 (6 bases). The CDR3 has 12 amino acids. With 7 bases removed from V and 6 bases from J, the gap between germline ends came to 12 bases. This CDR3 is CASTSQGHGYTF. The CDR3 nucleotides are TGTGCCAGCACCTCACAGGGTCATGGCTACACCTTC.

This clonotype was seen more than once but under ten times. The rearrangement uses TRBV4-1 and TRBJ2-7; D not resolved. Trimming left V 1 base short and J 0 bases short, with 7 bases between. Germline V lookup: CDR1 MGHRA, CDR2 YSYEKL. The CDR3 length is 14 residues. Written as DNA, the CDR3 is TGCGCCAGCAGCCAAGGACGTAACTCCTACGAGCAGTACTTC. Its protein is CASSQGRNSYEQYF.

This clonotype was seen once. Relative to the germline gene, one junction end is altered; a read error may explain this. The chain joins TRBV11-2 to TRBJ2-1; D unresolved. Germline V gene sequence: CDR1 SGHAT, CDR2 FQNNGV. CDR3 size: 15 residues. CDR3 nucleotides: TGTGCCAGCAGCGTAGACCCAAATCCCTACAATGAGCAGTTCTTC. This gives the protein CASSVDPNPYNEQFF.

CDR3 sequence reads: CASSLVSGRGTDTQYF. CDR3 in DNA: TGTGCCAGCAGCTTAGTTTCGGGAAGGGGGACAGATACGCAGTATTTT. The J gene is TRBJ2-3, the V gene TRBV7-2, with D perhaps matching TRBD1 (6 bases). The germline V gene encodes CDR1 SGHTA and CDR2 FQGNSA. V gave up 1 base and J gave up 3 bases, with 14 bases separating them. The CDR3 is made up of 16 amino acids.

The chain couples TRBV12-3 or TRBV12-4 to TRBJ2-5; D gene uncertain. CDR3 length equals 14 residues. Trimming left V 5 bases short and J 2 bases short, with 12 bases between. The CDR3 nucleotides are TGTGCCAGCAGTCTTAATCCAGCACAAGAGACCCAGTACTTC. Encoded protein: CASSLNPAQETQYF.

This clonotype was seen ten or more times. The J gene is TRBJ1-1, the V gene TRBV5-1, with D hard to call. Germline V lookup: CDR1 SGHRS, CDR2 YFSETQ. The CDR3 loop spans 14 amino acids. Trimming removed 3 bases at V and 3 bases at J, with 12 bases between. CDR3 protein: CASSWTDADTEAFF. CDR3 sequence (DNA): TGCGCCAGCAGCTGGACCGACGCCGACACTGAAGCTTTCTTT.

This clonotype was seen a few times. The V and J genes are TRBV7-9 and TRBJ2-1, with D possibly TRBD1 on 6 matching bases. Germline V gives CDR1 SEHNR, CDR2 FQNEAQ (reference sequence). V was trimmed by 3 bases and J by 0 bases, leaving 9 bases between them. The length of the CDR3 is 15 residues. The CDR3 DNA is TGTGCCAGCAGCTTGGAAGGGGGCTCCTACAATGAGCAGTTCTTC. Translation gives CASSLEGGSYNEQFF.

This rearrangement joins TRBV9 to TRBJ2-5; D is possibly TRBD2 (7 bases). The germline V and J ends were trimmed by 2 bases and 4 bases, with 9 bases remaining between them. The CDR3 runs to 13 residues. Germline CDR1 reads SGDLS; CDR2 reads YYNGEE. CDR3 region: CASSVGGRETQYF. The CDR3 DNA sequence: TGTGCCAGCAGCGTCGGGGGGCGAGAGACCCAGTACTTC.

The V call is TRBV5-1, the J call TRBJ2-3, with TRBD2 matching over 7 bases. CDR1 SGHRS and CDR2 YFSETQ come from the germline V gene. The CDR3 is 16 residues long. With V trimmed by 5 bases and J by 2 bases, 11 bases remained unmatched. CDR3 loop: CASSAGGVQFTDTQYF. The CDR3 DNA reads TGCGCCAGCAGTGCTGGGGGGGTACAATTCACAGATACGCAGTATTTT.

The CDR3 reads CASSMLAGDTGELFF. The CDR3 nucleotides read TGTGCCAGTAGTATGCTAGCGGGAGACACCGGGGAGCTGTTTTTT. The chain joins TRBV19 to TRBJ2-2; TRBD2 agrees at 10 bases. Germline CDR1 is LNHDA and CDR2 is SQIVND (reference sequence). The length of the CDR3 is 15 residues. V gave up 3 bases and J gave up 3 bases; unmatched junction bases: 1.

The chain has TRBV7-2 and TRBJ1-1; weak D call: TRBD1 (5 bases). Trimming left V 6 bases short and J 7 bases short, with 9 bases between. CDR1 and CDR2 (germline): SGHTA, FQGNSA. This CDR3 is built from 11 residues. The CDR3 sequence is CASSQTDEAFF. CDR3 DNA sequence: TGTGCCAGCAGTCAGACAGATGAAGCTTTCTTT. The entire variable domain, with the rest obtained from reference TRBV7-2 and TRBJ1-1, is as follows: GAGVSQSPSNKVTEKGKDVELRCDPISGHTALYWYRQSLGQGLEFLIYFQGNSAPDKSGLPSDRFSAERTGGSVSTLTIQRTQQEDSAVYLCASSQTDEAFFGQGTRLTVV.

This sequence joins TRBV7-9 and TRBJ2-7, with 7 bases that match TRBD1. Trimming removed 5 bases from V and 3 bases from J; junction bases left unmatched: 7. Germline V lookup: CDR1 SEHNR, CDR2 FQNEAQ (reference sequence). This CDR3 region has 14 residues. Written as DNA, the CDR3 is TGTGCCAGCAGCCACGACAGGGCCGGCTACGAGCAGTACTTC. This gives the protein CASSHDRAGYEQYF.

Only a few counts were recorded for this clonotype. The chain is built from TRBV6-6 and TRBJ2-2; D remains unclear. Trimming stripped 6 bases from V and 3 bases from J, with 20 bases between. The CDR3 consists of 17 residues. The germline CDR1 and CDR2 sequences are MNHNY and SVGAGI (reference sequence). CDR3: CASRVSGLGAYTGELFF. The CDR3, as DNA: TGTGCCAGCAGGGTTTCAGGCCTTGGAGCGTACACCGGGGAGCTGTTTTTT.

This CDR3 is CASSCYPDRERSNQPQHF. The CDR3 DNA sequence: TGTGCCAGCAGCTGCTACCCTGACAGGGAACGCTCTAATCAGCCCCAGCATTTT. V usage is TRBV11-2 and J usage is TRBJ1-5; 7 positions agree with TRBD1. The CDR3 runs to 18 residues. Germline V gene lookup returns CDR1 SGHAT and CDR2 FQNNGV. After removal of 4 bases from V and 4 bases from J, the junction contained 16 bases not matched to a gene.

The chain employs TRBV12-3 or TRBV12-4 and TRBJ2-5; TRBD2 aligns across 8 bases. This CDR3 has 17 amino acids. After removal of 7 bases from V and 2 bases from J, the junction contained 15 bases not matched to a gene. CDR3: CASNIERGGLSQETQYF. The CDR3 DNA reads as TGTGCCAGCAATATTGAGCGCGGGGGGCTCTCACAAGAGACCCAGTACTTC.

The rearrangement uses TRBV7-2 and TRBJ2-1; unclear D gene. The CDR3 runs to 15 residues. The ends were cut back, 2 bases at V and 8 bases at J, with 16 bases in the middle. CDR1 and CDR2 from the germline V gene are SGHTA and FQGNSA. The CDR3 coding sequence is TGTGCCAGCAGCTTAACTGGTTACACAAGGGATGAGCAGTTCTTC. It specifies CASSLTGYTRDEQFF.

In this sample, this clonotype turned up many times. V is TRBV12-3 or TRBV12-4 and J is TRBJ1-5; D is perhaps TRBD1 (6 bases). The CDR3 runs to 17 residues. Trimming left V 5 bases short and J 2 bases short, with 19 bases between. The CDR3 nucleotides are TGTGCCAGCAGTCGCCAATACAGGACAGCGGGCAATCAGCCCCAGCATTTT. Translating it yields CASSRQYRTAGNQPQHF.

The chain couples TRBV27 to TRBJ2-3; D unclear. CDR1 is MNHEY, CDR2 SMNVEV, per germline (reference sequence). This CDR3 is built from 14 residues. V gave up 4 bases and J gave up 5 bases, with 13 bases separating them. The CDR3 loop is CASSSRPGGDTQYF. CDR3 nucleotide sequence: TGTGCCAGCAGTTCCCGGCCGGGTGGAGATACGCAGTATTTT.

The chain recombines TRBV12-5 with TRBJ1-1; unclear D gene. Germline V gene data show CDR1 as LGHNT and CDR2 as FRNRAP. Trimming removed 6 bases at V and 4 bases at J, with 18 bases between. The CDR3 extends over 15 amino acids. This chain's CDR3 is CASGPLSGVGTEAFF. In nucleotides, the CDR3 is TGTGCTAGTGGACCACTTAGCGGGGTCGGCACTGAAGCTTTCTTT.

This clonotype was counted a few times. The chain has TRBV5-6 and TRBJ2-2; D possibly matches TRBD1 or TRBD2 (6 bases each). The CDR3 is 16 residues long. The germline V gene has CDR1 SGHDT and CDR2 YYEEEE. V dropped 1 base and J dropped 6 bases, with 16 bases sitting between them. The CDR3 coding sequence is TGTGCCAGCAGCTTGTGGGGGGCCGCTAATCCCGGGGAGCTGTTTTTT. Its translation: CASSLWGAANPGELFF.